This T cell receptor (beta chain) was captured in a study of blood T cell repertoires in COVID-19. Study at large: Acute and convalescent COVID-19 samples came from the United States, Italy and Spain.

V dropped 7 bases and J dropped 6 bases, with 16 bases sitting between them. The CDR3 covers 13 residues. As processed by the authors: The assay estimated nucleated cells by amplifying reference gene primers. Data came from immunoSEQ multiplex PCR; TCRdb stores just in-frame clones and leaves some out. V, J and clone size are those of that table, while D and trimming were read from the DNA. The data show 100,000 to 120,000 clones, 70% to 80% seen once. The chain is built from TRBV12-3 or TRBV12-4 and TRBJ2-7; possible D gene TRBD1, 6 bases. The sequence came from a woman in her sixties or seventies with acute or convalescent COVID-19. The sequenced sample consisted of peripheral blood. This CDR3 reads CASNQRQVGEQYF. The CDR3 DNA sequence: TGTGCCAGCAACCAAAGACAGGTGGGCGAGCAGTACTTC.